This T cell receptor beta chain appears in the sequencing data of a study of cytomegalovirus exposure and HLA in healthy donors (dated 2017 in TCRdb). Broadly, across the study: An earlier analysis of roughly 610 of the donors reported 250 to 300 Gb of sequence data and 117 million unique TCR beta sequences obtained from approximately 180 million T cells. In addition to the first cohort of around 670 subjects, a separate validation cohort of approximately 110 different subjects was used. Alongside the repertoire data, information on donor age, sex, ethnicity and CMV serostatus was compiled. Both class I and class II loci were covered by HLA typing, at four-digit resolution. The later analysis used no new phenotypic data to find candidate immune exposures, relying instead on TCR beta sequences and their occurrence across donors. An early release that covered 500 to 800 HLA-typed donors contained approximately 300 gigabases of sequencing data and 65 million to 100 million unique TCR sequences. High-throughput TCR immunosequencing, statistical association of individual TCRs with disease status, and machine learning were combined to predict cytomegalovirus infection status. In a later genetic analysis, genome-wide SNP genotypes for 398 of the 666 donors were used, and that subset was treated as a discovery cohort. In a later analysis, previously published TCR beta repertoires from 600 to 850 donors were re-analyzed and high-resolution HLA genotyping was added so that TCR occurrence patterns could be studied. Typing coverage differed by locus: A, B, C, DRB1 and DQB1 were typed in about 620-640 donors, DQA1 in 522, DPA1 in around 580, and DPB1 in just under 480. The study was designed to test whether signatures of past pathogen exposure could be identified by cataloging public T cell receptors. An earlier analysis of nearly 600 of the donors applied high-throughput TCR beta sequencing to assess whether each TCR beta V gene segment acted as functional or pseudogenic. The genetic ancestry cluster associated with self-reported Caucasian donors included around four fifths of the roughly 380 genotyped donors. Several DR-DQ haplotypes were handled as single units for association and clustering because linkage in the cohort was strong. On average, around 240,000 unique TCR beta nucleotide sequences were sequenced per donor among 398 genotyped donors of the cohort, with roughly 18% of those sequences being non-productive. Every repertoire in the discovery cohort had been generated on one and the same sequencing platform. Using immunosequencing, the study profiled T cell repertoires from 550 to 750 subjects and related those repertoires to cytomegalovirus serostatus.

The cohort was made up of approximately 700 healthy bone marrow donors. Cohort members were all nominally healthy when sampled, although unrecorded immune exposures were likely present. The donor tested CMV seropositive and was one of the 289 seropositive cohort members. A peripheral blood sample was provided by each donor, and peripheral blood mononuclear cells were used for TCR beta sequencing. Genomic DNA was extracted from the blood cell samples with the Qiagen DNeasy Blood Extraction Kit. Library preparation was by the immunoSEQ multiplex PCR assay. For the multiplex PCR, a mixture combining 60 forward primers for TCR Vbeta segments and 13 reverse primers for TCR Jbeta segments was used. Amplification of the CDR3 region of rearranged TCR beta genes was performed with a multiplex PCR assay on genomic DNA. Amplified TCR beta libraries were sequenced as 87-base-pair reads on the Illumina HiSeq System. The authors' pipeline ran thus. Across the 640 or so repertoires, a later analysis counted some 81 million unique TCR beta chains, roughly 11 million of which were shared by at least two donors. To remove PCR and sequencing errors, raw reads were error-corrected and collapsed into unique sequences using a nearest-neighbor algorithm that merged closely related sequences. To assign V, D and J gene segments, CDR3 sequences were aligned to IMGT reference sequences. For a sequence to be retained, at least a six-nucleotide match to both a V gene segment and a J gene segment was required. A rearrangement was called productive if the CDR3 had no stop codons and remained in frame with V and J, and every other rearrangement was called non-productive. CDR3 was defined by IMGT convention, running from the second conserved V-encoded cysteine to the conserved J-encoded phenylalanine. The earlier analysis of about 610 of the donors excluded any sequence lacking an unambiguous match to a single V gene segment. An earlier analysis of 587 of the donors called V segments functional above 56.7% productive rearrangements and segregating when the between-donor standard deviation exceeded 5%. To diagnose cytomegalovirus status from the catalog of TCR beta chain sequences, a statistical classification framework was built. In a later analysis, V and J genes were assigned by comparing TCR nucleotide sequences against IMGT/GENE-DB human TR gene sequences. The TCRdist pipeline was used in a later analysis to assign CDR3 sequences and most-parsimonious VDJ recombination scenarios. In a later analysis, each TCR beta chain was defined by its CDR3 amino acid sequence together with its V-gene family, and reads without a unique V-gene family were excluded. In a later analysis, approximately 640 highly shared, low-generation-probability nucleotide sequences were removed to address suspected cross-contamination and a sequencing artifact. A later analysis calculated a clonal expansion index for each public chain from normalized within-repertoire ranks of inferred template counts. Generation probabilities in a later analysis came from a VDJ recombination model fitted to out-of-frame rearrangements, and those results were checked against IGoR. In a later analysis, TCR-TCR, TCR-HLA and TCR-CMV co-occurrence was scored with hypergeometric tests, and a repertoire-size bias correction was applied to TCR pairs. A later analysis estimated false discovery rates by permuting HLA or CMV assignments 20 times. In a later analysis, co-occurring TCRs were grouped using DBSCAN, with TCRdist sequence similarity added in when clustering inside HLA-allele-positive subsets. Repertoires with fewer than 30,000 or more than 120,000 public chains, plus five repertoires with anomalous nucleotide sharing, were excluded from co-occurrence clustering. TCRdb stores this immuneACCESS table with in-frame sequences only. Part of the clones is absent; in the studies checked, under half of the shortfall reflects unresolved V genes, and no reason is known for the rest. The D gene and trimming were derived from the DNA, and the V and J assignments and clone size from that table. The sample table shows 150,000 to 250,000 clones, and 79% are seen once. The ten top clones hold around 4.3% of the sample.

Broad study findings and their caveats: Several of the top co-occurrence clusters appeared to be linked to parvovirus B19, influenza, CMV and Epstein-Barr virus, according to a later analysis. Some IMGT-functional V segments, including TRBV6-2 and TRBV6-3, could not be distinguished by the 87-base-pair reads and were therefore excluded. HLA typing was unavailable for some donors at each locus, so association tests used only the typed subset. Correlated functional status among segregating V segments might be attributable to linkage disequilibrium, but an unknown experimental factor could not be ruled out. In both the original and validation cohorts, the classifier was reported to diagnose cytomegalovirus status with high specificity and sensitivity. Immune exposure information for the cohort was limited to CMV serostatus. Specific HLA alleles were associated with 15,000 to 20,000 TCR beta sequences at a false discovery rate of 0.05 in a later analysis. In a later genetic analysis, a missense DCLRE1C variant was associated with V-gene and J-gene trimming of TCR beta chains, and the association was replicated in an independent cohort. The cohort was sequenced for TCR beta chains only, and without alpha or paired-chain data the features that could be detected were limited. Assigning TCR associations to individual alleles was difficult when HLA alleles, especially DR and DQ, strongly co-occurred. According to a later analysis, TCR association rates differed among HLA loci, with DRB1 alleles showing the most associated TCRs and HLA-C alleles showing the fewest. A further reported finding was that TCR beta sequences accurately predicted the HLA-A and HLA-B alleles for most subjects in the first cohort. In vitro tests confirmed that a few of the cytomegalovirus-associated TCR beta chains recognize cytomegalovirus antigens. A later genetic analysis reported fewer N-insertions in productive TCRs among donors in an Asian-associated ancestry cluster than the roughly 700-donor mean. The earlier analysis of a few hundred of the donors excluded roughly 17 rarely observed V segments, including chromosome 9 orphons, because counts were too low. According to a later analysis, most CMV-associated TCR beta chains appeared to be HLA-restricted, and the HLA associations seemed to be driven largely by CMV exposure. Sequencing depth was assumed to be roughly uniform across donors in the presence/absence analyses, though that assumption may not hold. Broadly in line with IMGT annotations, most TCR beta V segments showed up in productive rearrangements about 87% or about 30% of the time in an earlier analysis of several hundred of the donors. The study listed 164 TCR beta chains as associated with cytomegalovirus. A cluster of highly shared sequence variants was judged likely to represent a technical artifact of the sequencing pipeline. The authors suggested that the approach could potentially be generalized to other disease states and immunological phenotypes. A later analysis found that HLA-associated TCR beta chains were more clonally expanded and had lower generation probabilities than equally common non-associated chains. Most TCR sequences were observed very rarely across donors, whereas some public TCRs were present in many individuals.

The CDR3 goes from the cysteine to the phenylalanine over 13 residues. Only the CDR3 DNA is retained, 39 bases long and in frame from the first base. Trimming removed 4 bases from V and 7 bases from J; the gene matches leave 5 bases unexplained. Looking up the germline V gene yields CDR1 SQVTM and CDR2 ANQGSEA. In regard to this clone: Its target antigen remains unknown. Nothing much larger sits one base from this clone, and base qualities are not available.

This receptor was identified in a woman in her thirties in good health and CMV-seropositive. Input material: PBMCs. The sequence links TRBV29-1 to TRBJ2-1, with 9 junctional bases fitting TRBD2. DNA sequence: TGCAGCGTTGTGACTAGCGGAGGAAATGAGCAGTTCTTC. Its translation is CSVVTSGGNEQFF.